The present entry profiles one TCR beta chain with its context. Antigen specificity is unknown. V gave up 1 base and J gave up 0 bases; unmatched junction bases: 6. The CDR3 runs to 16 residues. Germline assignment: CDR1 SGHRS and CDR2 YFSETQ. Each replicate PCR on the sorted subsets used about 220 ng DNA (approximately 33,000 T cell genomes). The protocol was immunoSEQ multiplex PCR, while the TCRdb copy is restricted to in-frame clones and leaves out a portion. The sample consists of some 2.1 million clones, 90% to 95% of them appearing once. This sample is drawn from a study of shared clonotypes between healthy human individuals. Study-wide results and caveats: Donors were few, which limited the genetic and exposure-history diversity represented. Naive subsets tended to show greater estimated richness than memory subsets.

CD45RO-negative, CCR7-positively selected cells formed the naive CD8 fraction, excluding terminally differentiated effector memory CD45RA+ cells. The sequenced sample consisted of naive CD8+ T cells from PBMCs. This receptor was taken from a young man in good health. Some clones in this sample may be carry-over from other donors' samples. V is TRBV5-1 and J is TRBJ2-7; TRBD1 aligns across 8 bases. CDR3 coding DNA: TGCGCCAGCAGCTTGAATAGGGGACAGGTCTCCTACGAGCAGTACTTC. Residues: CASSLNRGQVSYEQYF. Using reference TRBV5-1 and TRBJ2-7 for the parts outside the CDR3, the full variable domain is KAGVTQTPRYLIKTRGQQVTLSCSPISGHRSVSWYQQTPGQGLQFLFEYFSETQRNKGNFPGRFSGRQFSNSRSEMNVSTLELGDSALYLCASSLNRGQVSYEQYFGPGTRLTVT.